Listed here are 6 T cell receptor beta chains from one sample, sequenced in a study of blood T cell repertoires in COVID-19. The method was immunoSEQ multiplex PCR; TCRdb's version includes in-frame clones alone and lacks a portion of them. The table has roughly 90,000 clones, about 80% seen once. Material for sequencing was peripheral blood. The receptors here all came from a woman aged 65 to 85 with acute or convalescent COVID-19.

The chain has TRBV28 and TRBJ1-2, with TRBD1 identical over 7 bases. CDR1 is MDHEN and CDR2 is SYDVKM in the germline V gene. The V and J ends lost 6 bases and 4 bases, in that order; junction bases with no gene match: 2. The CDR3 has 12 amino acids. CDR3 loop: CASRGTVYGYTF. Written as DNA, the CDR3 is TGTGCCAGCAGAGGGACAGTCTATGGCTACACCTTC.

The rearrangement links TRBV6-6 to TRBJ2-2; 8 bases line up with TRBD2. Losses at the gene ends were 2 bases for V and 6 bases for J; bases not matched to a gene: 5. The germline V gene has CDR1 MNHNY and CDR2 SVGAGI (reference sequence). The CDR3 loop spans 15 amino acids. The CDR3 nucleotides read TGTGCCAGCAGTTACCCGGGGGGGGGCGCCGGGGAGCTGTTTTTT. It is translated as CASSYPGGGAGELFF.

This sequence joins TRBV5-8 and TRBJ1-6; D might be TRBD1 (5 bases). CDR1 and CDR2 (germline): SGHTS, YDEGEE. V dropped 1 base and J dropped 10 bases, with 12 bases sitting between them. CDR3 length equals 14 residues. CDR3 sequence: CASSLRSGFSPLHF. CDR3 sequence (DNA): TGTGCCAGCAGCTTGAGGTCAGGGTTCTCACCCCTCCACTTT.

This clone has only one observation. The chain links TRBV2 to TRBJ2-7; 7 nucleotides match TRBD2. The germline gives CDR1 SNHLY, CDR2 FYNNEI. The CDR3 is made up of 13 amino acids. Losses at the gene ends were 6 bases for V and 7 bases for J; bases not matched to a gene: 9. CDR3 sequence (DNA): TGTGCCAGCAGCGTACTGGAGCGGGGAGAGCAGTACTTC. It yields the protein CASSVLERGEQYF.

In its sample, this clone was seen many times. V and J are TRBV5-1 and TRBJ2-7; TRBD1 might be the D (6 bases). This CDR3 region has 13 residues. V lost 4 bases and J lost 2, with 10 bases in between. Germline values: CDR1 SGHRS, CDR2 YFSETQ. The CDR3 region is CASSPDRTYEQYF. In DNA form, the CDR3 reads TGCGCCAGCAGCCCGGACAGAACCTACGAGCAGTACTTC.

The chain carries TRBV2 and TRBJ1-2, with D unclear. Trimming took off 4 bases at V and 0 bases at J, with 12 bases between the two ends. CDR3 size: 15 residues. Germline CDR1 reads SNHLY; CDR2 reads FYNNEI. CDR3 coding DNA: TGTGCCAGCAGTGGGAGCAGTCGAGCTAACTATGGCTACACCTTC. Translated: CASSGSSRANYGYTF.